Each of the 23 T cell receptor beta chains below was sequenced from the same sample in a study of identical twins. TCRdb passed the 5' RACE reads through MiXCR, listing each CDR3 protein once. Of around 1.7 million distinct CDR3 sequences listed, about 31% are singletons. Sequenced material: cord blood. The receptor set was obtained from a newborn girl in good health.

The V gene is TRBV12-3 or TRBV12-4, the J gene TRBJ1-3; D gene unclear. The CDR3 is 14 amino acids. V was shortened by 7 bases and J by 1 base, with 11 bases between the two germline ends. CDR3 amino acids: CASTTALSGNTIYF. The CDR3 DNA is TGTGCCAGCACCACAGCCTTATCTGGAAACACCATATATTTT.

This chain links TRBV5-1 with TRBJ2-1, with 7 bases that match TRBD2. Germline lookup yields CDR1 SGHRS and CDR2 YFSETQ. This CDR3 spans 14 amino acids. J was trimmed by 4 bases and V by 2 bases; bases with no gene match: 3. DNA of the CDR3: TGCGCCAGCAGCTTAAGCGGGATGTACAATGAGCAGTTCTTC. This sequence encodes CASSLSGMYNEQFF. Full variable domain (outside the CDR3, taken from reference TRBV5-1 and TRBJ2-1): KAGVTQTPRYLIKTRGQQVTLSCSPISGHRSVSWYQQTPGQGLQFLFEYFSETQRNKGNFPGRFSGRQFSNSRSEMNVSTLELGDSALYLCASSLSGMYNEQFFGPGTRLTVL.

The chain recombines TRBV6-6 with TRBJ2-7; 12 bases line up with TRBD2. The CDR3 contains 14 residues. V gave up 8 bases and J gave up 5 bases; unmatched junction bases: 7. Germline CDR1 MNHNY, CDR2 SVGAGI (reference sequence). CDR3 sequence: CASLAGGLDHEQYF. CDR3 in DNA: TGTGCCAGCCTAGCGGGGGGGCTCGACCACGAGCAGTACTTC.

CDR3 in DNA: TGCAGTGCTACCACCACAGGGGGCTACTTCTATGGCTACACCTTC. It translates to CSATTTGGYFYGYTF. This chain connects TRBV20-1 to TRBJ1-2, with 9 bases identical to TRBD1. The length of the CDR3 is 15 residues. With 4 bases clipped from V and 4 bases from J, the junction kept 10 bases outside the gene matches. Germline-derived CDR1 and CDR2 are DFQATT and SNEGSKA (reference sequence).

V usage is TRBV3-1 and J usage is TRBJ2-4; 7 bases line up with TRBD2. The better agreement between TRBJ2-7 and the DNA end casts doubt on the J call. The CDR3 has 16 amino acids. CDR1 LGHDT and CDR2 YNNKEL come from the germline V gene (reference sequence). The CDR3 DNA follows: TGTGCCAGCAGCCAAGCCAGGACTAGTTCGGTTGGCGAGCAGTACTTC. Translated: CASSQARTSSVGEQYF.

The chain joins TRBV7-7 to TRBJ2-1; TRBD2 aligns across 12 bases. V was clipped by 3 bases and J by 8 bases; unmatched bases: 5. Per the germline V gene, CDR1 is SSHAT and CDR2 is FNYEAQ (reference sequence). The CDR3 loop spans 15 amino acids. This CDR3 reads CASSFSSGGGDEQFF. Here the CDR3 DNA reads TGTGCCAGCAGCTTTTCTAGCGGGGGGGGCGATGAGCAGTTCTTC.

This clonotype was observed a handful of times. This chain joins TRBV5-1 and TRBJ2-3; D unclear. Germline V gene lookup returns CDR1 SGHRS and CDR2 YFSETQ. The CDR3 runs to 14 residues. Trimming cost V 3 bases and J 2 bases, with 10 bases left between them. The CDR3 loop reads CASSYPDLTDTQYF. In DNA, the CDR3 is TGCGCCAGCAGCTATCCGGACCTCACAGATACGCAGTATTTT.

The chain combines TRBV6-1 with TRBJ1-1; D may be TRBD1 (6 bases). In germline, CDR1 is MNHNS, CDR2 SASEGT. The CDR3 totals 15 residues. V was clipped by 4 bases and J by 1 base, with 13 bases between them. This chain's CDR3 is CASSAQGQGNTEAFF. CDR3 coding DNA: TGTGCCAGCAGTGCGCAGGGACAAGGGAACACTGAAGCTTTCTTT.

The rearrangement links TRBV20-1 to TRBJ2-5, with a weak D call TRBD1 (6 bases). Trimming removed 3 bases from V and 2 bases from J, with 10 bases in between. The CDR3 runs 13 residues. CDR1 DFQATT and CDR2 SNEGSKA come from the germline V gene (reference sequence). CDR3 region: CSARRGSQETQYF. The CDR3 region has the DNA TGCAGTGCTAGGAGGGGGTCACAAGAGACCCAGTACTTC.

The chain joins TRBV3-1 to TRBJ2-3; maybe TRBD2 (6 bases). The V end was cut by 0 bases, the J end by 4 bases, with 17 bases between. This CDR3 region has 17 residues. Germline V gene sequence: CDR1 LGHDT, CDR2 YNNKEL (reference sequence). The CDR3 coding sequence is TGTGCCAGCAGCCAAGAGGGGGGACTCGTGCGGTCAGATACGCAGTATTTT. As protein: CASSQEGGLVRSDTQYF.

This chain uses TRBV15 with TRBJ2-5, with 9 bases fitting TRBD2. The J call may not be correct, given that the DNA end is closer to TRBJ2-1. CDR1 is LNHNV and CDR2 is YYDKDF in the germline V gene (reference sequence). This CDR3 is built from 16 residues. CDR3 sequence reads: CATSRVPTSGQETQFF. CDR3 coding DNA: TGTGCCACCAGCAGAGTCCCTACTAGCGGGCAAGAGACCCAGTTCTTC.

This clonotype has just a few counts. The rearrangement joins TRBV9 to TRBJ2-7, with 10 bases aligning to TRBD1. CDR3 length: 15 amino acids. The J segment lost 3 bases and the V segment lost 0 bases, leaving 3 bases of the junction unmatched. Looked up from germline, CDR1 is SGDLS and CDR2 is YYNGEE. The CDR3 region is CASSVGGTGDYEQYF. The CDR3 DNA follows: TGTGCCAGCAGCGTAGGGGGGACAGGGGACTACGAGCAGTACTTC.

This chain uses TRBV20-1 with TRBJ2-7; D possibly corresponds to TRBD2 (6 bases). The CDR3 has 14 amino acids. Germline-derived CDR1 and CDR2 are DFQATT and SNEGSKA (reference sequence). With 3 bases removed from V and 3 bases from J, the gap between germline ends came to 15 bases. The CDR3 is CSARVLGLGYEQYF. The CDR3 DNA reads as TGCAGTGCTAGGGTACTGGGACTCGGCTACGAGCAGTACTTC.

The chain joins TRBV4-1 to TRBJ1-2; 8 bases align to TRBD1. V shed 1 base, J shed 4 bases, and the junction held 14 bases outside the gene matches. The CDR3 spans 18 residues. The germline V gene encodes CDR1 MGHRA and CDR2 YSYEKL. The CDR3 spells CASSQAPPRQGRSYGYTF. CDR3 in DNA: TGCGCCAGCAGCCAAGCCCCCCCGAGACAGGGGAGAAGCTATGGCTACACCTTC.

The rearrangement joins TRBV7-2 to TRBJ2-2; D not resolved. V lost 8 bases, J lost 3 bases, and 7 bases lay in between. The CDR3 contains 12 residues. Germline assignment: CDR1 SGHTA and CDR2 FQGNSA. The CDR3 sequence: CASARYTGELFF. DNA of the CDR3: TGTGCCAGCGCGCGATACACCGGGGAGCTGTTTTTT. Full variable domain (outside the CDR3, taken from reference TRBV7-2 and TRBJ2-2): GAGVSQSPSNKVTEKGKDVELRCDPISGHTALYWYRQSLGQGLEFLIYFQGNSAPDKSGLPSDRFSAERTGGSVSTLTIQRTQQEDSAVYLCASARYTGELFFGEGSRLTVL.

There are a few counts of this clonotype. The J gene is TRBJ2-3, the V gene TRBV4-1, with 12 bases matching TRBD2. The CDR3 totals 16 residues. The ends lost 3 bases at V and 2 bases at J; junction bases unmatched: 3. CDR1 and CDR2 from the germline V gene are MGHRA and YSYEKL. The CDR3 loop is CASSQRTSGDTDTQYF. In DNA form, the CDR3 reads TGCGCCAGCAGCCAGCGGACTAGCGGGGACACAGATACGCAGTATTTT.

This clonotype was seen more than once but under ten times. The gene calls are TRBV20-1 and TRBJ1-2; D may be TRBD1 (6 bases). Germline V lookup: CDR1 DFQATT, CDR2 SNEGSKA (reference sequence). The CDR3 is 12 amino acids. Trimming cost V 8 bases and J 4 bases, with 14 bases left between them. CDR3 loop: CSSPRDTYGYTF. CDR3 coding DNA: TGCAGTTCTCCACGGGACACCTATGGCTACACCTTC.

The chain recombines TRBV12-3 or TRBV12-4 with TRBJ1-6, with a weak D call TRBD1 (5 bases). V was trimmed by 5 bases and J by 10 bases, leaving 12 bases between them. The CDR3 is 13 amino acids. The CDR3 DNA reads as TGTGCCAGCAGTCTGCGGGGGAAATCACCCCTCCACTTT. Encoded protein: CASSLRGKSPLHF.

The rearrangement uses TRBV20-1 and TRBJ2-1; 8 bases are a match to TRBD1. CDR1 and CDR2 from the germline V gene are DFQATT and SNEGSKA (reference sequence). Trimming at V came to 3 bases and at J to 6 bases, leaving 10 bases not matched to a gene. The CDR3 has 15 amino acids. The CDR3 loop is CSASVVGQAPNEQFF. The CDR3 DNA is TGCAGTGCTAGTGTTGTGGGACAGGCCCCCAATGAGCAGTTCTTC.

With regard to this clonotype: One base away lies a much larger clone, so this may be a sequencing read error. The gene calls are TRBV10-3 and TRBJ1-6, with unresolved D. The CDR3 totals 11 residues. CDR1 is ENHRY, CDR2 SYGVKD, per germline. The CDR3 is CAISDNLPLHF. The CDR3 nucleotides are TGTGCCATCAGTGATAATTTACCCCTCCACTTT.

The V and J genes are TRBV18 and TRBJ2-5; D may be TRBD1 (6 bases). Trimming removed 1 base from V and 2 bases from J, with 14 bases in between. Germline values: CDR1 KGHSH, CDR2 LQKENI. The CDR3 contains 16 residues. CDR3 amino acids: CASSPRLSRGQETQYF. CDR3 nucleotide sequence: TGTGCCAGCTCACCACGTCTCTCAAGGGGGCAAGAGACCCAGTACTTC.

V gene TRBV21-1 combines with J gene TRBJ2-7; the D call TRBD2 from the table was never checked on the DNA. TRBV21-1 has pseudogene status. There are 15 residues in the CDR3. CDR3 in amino acids: CASSKGRENTYEQYF. The CDR3 nucleotides are TGTGCCAGCAGCAAAGGGAGGGAAAATACCTACGAGCAGTACTTC.

The chain joins TRBV7-2 to TRBJ2-1; D uncertain. The DNA end is a closer match to TRBJ2-7, so the J assignment may be wrong. In germline, CDR1 is SGHTA, CDR2 FQGNSA. This CDR3 comprises 15 residues. CDR3 nucleotides: TGTGCCAGCAGCTTAGTGCAGCTTTCCTACAATGAGCAGTACTTC. Protein sequence: CASSLVQLSYNEQYF.